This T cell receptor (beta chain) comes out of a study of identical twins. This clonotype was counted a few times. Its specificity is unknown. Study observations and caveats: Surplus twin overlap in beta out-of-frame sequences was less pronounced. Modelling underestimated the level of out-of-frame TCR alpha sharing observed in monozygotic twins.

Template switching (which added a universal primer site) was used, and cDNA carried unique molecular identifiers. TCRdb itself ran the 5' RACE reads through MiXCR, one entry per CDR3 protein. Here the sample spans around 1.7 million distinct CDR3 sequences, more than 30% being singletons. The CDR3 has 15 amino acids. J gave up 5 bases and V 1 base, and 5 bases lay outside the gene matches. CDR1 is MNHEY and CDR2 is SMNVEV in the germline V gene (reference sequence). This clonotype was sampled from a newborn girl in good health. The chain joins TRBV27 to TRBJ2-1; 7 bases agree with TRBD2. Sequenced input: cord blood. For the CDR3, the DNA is TGTGCCAGCAGTTTATGGGGGAGGGCCGACAATGAGCAGTTCTTC. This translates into CASSLWGRADNEQFF.